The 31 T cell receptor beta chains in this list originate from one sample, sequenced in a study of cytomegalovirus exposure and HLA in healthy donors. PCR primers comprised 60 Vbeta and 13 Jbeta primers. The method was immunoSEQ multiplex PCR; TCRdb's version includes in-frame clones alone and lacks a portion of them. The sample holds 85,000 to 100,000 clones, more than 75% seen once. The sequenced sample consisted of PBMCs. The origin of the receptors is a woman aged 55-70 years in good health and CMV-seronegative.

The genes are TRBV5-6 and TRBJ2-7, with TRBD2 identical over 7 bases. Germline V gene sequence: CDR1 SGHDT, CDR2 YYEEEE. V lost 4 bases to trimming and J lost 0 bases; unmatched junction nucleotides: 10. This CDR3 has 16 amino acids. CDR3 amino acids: CASSSPGWGGSYEQYF. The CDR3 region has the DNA TGTGCCAGCAGCAGTCCAGGGTGGGGGGGCTCCTACGAGCAGTACTTC.

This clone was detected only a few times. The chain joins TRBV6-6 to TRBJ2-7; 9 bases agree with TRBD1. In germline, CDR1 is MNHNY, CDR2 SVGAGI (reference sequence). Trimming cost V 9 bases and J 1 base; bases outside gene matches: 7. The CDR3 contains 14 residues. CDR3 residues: CASTRGTGSYEQYF. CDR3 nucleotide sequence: TGTGCCAGTACGAGAGGGACAGGGTCCTACGAGCAGTACTTC.

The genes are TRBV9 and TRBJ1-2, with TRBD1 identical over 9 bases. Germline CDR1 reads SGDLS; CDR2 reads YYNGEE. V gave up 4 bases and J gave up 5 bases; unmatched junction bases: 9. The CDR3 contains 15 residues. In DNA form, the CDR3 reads TGTGCCAGCAGCCATCCGGGACAGGGATTTTATGGCTACACCTTC. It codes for CASSHPGQGFYGYTF.

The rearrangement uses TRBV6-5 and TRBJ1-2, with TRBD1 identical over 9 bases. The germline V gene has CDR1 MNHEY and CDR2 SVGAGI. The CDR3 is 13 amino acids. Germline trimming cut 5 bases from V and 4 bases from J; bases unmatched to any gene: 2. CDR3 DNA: TGTGCCAGCAGTACAGGGGGCGGCTATGGCTACACCTTC. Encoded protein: CASSTGGGYGYTF.

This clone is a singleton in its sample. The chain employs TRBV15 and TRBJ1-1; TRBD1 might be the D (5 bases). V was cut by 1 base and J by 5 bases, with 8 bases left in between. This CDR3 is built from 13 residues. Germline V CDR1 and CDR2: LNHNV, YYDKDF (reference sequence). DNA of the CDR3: TGTGCCACCAGCAGAGTTGGGGGGACTGAAGCTTTCTTT. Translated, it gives CATSRVGGTEAFF.

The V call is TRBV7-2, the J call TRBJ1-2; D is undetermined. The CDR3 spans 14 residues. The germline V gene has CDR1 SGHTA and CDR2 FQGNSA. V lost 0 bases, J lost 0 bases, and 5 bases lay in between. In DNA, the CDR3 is TGTGCCAGCAGCTTAGCCACACCTAACTATGGCTACACCTTC. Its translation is CASSLATPNYGYTF.

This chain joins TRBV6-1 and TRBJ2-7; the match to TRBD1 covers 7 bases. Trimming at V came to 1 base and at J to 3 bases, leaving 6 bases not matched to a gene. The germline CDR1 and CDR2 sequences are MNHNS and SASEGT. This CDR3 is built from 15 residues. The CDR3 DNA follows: TGTGCCAGCAGTGAAGGCGGCAGGGGGTTCTACGAGCAGTACTTC. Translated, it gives CASSEGGRGFYEQYF.

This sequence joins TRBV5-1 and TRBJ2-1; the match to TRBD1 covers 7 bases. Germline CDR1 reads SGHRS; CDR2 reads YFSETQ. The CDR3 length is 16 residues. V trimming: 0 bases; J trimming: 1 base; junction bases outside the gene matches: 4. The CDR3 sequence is CASSLGGQQSYNEQFF. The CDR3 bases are TGCGCCAGCAGCTTGGGGGGACAGCAATCCTACAATGAGCAGTTCTTC.

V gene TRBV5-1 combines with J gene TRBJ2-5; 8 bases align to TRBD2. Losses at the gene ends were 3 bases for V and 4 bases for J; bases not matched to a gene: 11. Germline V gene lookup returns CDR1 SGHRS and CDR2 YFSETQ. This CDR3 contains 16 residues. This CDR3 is CASSSAYTGGLETQYF. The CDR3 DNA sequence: TGCGCCAGCAGCTCCGCTTATACGGGAGGGTTAGAGACCCAGTACTTC.

Here the CDR3 DNA reads TGTGCCAGCAGCTTTTACGGTACCGAGCAGTACTTC. Translating gives CASSFYGTEQYF. V gene TRBV7-2 combines with J gene TRBJ2-7; D is uncertain. Trimming stripped 3 bases from V and 6 bases from J, with 9 bases between. CDR1 and CDR2 (germline): SGHTA, FQGNSA. The CDR3 loop spans 12 amino acids.

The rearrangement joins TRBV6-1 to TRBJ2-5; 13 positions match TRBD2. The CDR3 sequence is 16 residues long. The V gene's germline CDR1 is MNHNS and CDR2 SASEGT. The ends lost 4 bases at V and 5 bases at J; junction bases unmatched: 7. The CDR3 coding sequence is TGTGCCAGCAGTGCGACTAGCGGGGGGCCAGGGGAGACCCAGTACTTC. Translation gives CASSATSGGPGETQYF.

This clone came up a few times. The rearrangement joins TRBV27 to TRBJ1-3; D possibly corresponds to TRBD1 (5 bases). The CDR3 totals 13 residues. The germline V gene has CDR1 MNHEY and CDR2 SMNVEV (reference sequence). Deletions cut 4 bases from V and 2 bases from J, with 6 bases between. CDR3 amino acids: CASSSGPGNTIYF. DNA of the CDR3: TGTGCCAGCAGTTCAGGGCCTGGAAACACCATATATTTT.

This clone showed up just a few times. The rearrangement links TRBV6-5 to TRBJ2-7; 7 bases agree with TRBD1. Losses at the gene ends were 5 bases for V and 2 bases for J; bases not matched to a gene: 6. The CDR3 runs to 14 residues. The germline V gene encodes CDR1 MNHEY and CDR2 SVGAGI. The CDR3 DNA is TGTGCCAGCAGTACCTCACAGGGGCCCTACGAGCAGTACTTC. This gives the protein CASSTSQGPYEQYF.

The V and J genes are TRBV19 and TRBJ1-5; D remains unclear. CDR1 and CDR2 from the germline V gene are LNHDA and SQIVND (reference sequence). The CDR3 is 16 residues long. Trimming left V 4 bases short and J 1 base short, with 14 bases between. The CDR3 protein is CASSKSRGSSNQPQHF. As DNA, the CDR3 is TGTGCCAGTAGTAAGAGCCGAGGGTCGAGCAATCAGCCCCAGCATTTT.

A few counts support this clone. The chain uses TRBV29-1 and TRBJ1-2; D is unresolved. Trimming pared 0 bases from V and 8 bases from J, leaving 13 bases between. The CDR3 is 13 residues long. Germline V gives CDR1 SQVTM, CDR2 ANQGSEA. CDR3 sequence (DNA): TGCAGCGTTGAAGAGAGCGCGCTAAGGGGCTACACCTTC. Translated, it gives CSVEESALRGYTF.

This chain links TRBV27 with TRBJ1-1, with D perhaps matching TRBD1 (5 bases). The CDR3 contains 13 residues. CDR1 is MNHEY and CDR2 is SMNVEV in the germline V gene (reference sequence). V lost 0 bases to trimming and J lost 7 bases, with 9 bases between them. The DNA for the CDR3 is TGTGCCAGCAGTTTATCGGGGCAGGGTGAAGCTTTCTTT. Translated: CASSLSGQGEAFF.

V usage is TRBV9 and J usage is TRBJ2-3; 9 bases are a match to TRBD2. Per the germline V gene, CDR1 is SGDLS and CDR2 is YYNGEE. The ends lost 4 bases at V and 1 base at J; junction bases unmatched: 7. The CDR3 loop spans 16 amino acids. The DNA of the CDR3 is TGTGCCAGCAGCTTCAGTAGCGGGAGCCGCACAGATACGCAGTATTTT. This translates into CASSFSSGSRTDTQYF. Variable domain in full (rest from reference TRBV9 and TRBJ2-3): DSGVTQTPKHLITATGQRVTLRCSPRSGDLSVYWYQQSLDQGLQFLIQYYNGEERAKGNILERFSAQQFPDLHSELNLSSLELGDSALYFCASSFSSGSRTDTQYFGPGTRLTVL.

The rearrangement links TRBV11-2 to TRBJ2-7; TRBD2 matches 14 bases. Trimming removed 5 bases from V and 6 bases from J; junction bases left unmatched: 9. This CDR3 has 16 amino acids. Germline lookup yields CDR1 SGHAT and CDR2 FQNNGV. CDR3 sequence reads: CASSLGTSGRVIEQYF. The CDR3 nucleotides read TGTGCCAGCAGCCTAGGGACTAGCGGGAGAGTTATCGAGCAGTACTTC.

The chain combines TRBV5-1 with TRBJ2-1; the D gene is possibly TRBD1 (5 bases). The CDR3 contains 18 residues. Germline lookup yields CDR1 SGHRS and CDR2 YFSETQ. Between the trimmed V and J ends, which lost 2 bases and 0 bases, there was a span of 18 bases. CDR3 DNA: TGCGCCAGCAGCTTTGCTCCTCAGGGCCCAAGCTCCTACAATGAGCAGTTCTTC. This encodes CASSFAPQGPSSYNEQFF.

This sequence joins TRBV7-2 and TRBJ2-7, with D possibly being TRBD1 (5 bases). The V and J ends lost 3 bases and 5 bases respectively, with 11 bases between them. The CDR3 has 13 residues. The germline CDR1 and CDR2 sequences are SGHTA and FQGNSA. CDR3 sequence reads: CASSFRAADEQYF. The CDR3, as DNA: TGTGCCAGCAGCTTCAGGGCGGCTGACGAGCAGTACTTC.

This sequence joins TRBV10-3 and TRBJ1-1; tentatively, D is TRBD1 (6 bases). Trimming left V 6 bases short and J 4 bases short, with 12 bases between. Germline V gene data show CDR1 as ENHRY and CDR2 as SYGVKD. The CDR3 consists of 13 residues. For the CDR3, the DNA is TGTGCCATCAGGGACAGCCTCCCCACTGAAGCTTTCTTT. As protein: CAIRDSLPTEAFF.

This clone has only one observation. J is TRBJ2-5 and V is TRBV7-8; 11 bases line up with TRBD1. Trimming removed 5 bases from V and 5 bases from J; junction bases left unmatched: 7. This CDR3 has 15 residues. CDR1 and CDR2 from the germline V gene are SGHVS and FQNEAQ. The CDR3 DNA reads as TGTGCCAGCAGCACGCGGACAGGGGGCGGGGAGACCCAGTACTTC. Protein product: CASSTRTGGGETQYF.

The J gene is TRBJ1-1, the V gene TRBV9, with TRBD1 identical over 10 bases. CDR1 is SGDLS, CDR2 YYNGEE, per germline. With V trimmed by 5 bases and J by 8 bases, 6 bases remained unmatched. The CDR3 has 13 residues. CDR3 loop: CASSYRQGAEAFF. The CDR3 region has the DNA TGTGCCAGCAGTTATAGACAGGGGGCCGAAGCTTTCTTT.

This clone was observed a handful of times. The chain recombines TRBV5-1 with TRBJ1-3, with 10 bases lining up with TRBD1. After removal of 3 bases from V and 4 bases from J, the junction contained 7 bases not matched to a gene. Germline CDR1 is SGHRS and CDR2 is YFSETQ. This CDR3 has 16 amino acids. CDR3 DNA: TGCGCCAGCAGCTGGTCCGGGACAGGGGCAGGAAACACCATATATTTT. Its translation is CASSWSGTGAGNTIYF.

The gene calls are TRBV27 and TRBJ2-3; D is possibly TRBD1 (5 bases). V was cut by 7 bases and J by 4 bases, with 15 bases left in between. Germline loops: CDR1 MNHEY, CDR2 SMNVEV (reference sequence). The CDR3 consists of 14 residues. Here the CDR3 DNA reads TGTGCCAGCACAACCCGCAGGGTCCCAGATACGCAGTATTTT. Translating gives CASTTRRVPDTQYF.

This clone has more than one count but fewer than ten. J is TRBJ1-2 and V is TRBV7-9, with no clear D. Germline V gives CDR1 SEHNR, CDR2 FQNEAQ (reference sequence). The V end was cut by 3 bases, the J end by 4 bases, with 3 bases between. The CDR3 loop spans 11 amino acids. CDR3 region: CASSLSYGYTF. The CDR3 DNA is TGTGCCAGCAGCTTGAGCTATGGCTACACCTTC. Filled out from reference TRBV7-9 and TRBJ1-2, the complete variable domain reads DTGVSQNPRHKITKRGQNVTFRCDPISEHNRLYWYRQTLGQGPEFLTYFQNEAQLEKSRLLSDRFSAERPKGSFSTLEIQRTEQGDSAMYLCASSLSYGYTFGSGTRLTVV.

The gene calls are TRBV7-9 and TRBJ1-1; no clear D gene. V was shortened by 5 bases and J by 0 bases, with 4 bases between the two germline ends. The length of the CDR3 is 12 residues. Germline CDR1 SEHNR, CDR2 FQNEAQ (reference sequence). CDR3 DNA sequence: TGTGCCAGCAGCCGTATGAACACTGAAGCTTTCTTT. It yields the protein CASSRMNTEAFF. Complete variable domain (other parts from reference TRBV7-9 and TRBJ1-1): DTGVSQNPRHKITKRGQNVTFRCDPISEHNRLYWYRQTLGQGPEFLTYFQNEAQLEKSRLLSDRFSAERPKGSFSTLEIQRTEQGDSAMYLCASSRMNTEAFFGQGTRLTVV.

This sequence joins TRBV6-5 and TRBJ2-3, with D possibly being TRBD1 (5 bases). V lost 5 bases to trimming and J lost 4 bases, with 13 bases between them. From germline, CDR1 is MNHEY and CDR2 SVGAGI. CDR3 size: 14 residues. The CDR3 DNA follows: TGTGCCAGCAGTAGGACAATAGGGCCAGATACGCAGTATTTT. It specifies CASSRTIGPDTQYF.

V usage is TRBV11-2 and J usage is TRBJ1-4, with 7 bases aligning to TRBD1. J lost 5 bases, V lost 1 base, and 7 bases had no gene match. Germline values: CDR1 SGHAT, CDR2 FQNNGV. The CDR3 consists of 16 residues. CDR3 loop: CASSLGQATGNEKLFF. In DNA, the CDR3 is TGTGCCAGCAGCTTAGGACAGGCGACAGGGAATGAAAAACTGTTTTTT.

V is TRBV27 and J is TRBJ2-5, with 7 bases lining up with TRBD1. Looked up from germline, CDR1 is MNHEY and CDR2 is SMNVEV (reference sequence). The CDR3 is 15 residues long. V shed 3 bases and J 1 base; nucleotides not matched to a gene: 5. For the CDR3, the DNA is TGTGCCAGCAGTTTCTACAGGGGTCCCCAAGAGACCCAGTACTTC. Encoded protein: CASSFYRGPQETQYF.

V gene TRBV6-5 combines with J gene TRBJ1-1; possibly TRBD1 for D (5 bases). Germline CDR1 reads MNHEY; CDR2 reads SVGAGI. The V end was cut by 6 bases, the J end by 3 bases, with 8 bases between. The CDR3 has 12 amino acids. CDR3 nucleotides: TGTGCCAGCAGGCGGGGGGACACTGAAGCTTTCTTT. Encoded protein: CASRRGDTEAFF.